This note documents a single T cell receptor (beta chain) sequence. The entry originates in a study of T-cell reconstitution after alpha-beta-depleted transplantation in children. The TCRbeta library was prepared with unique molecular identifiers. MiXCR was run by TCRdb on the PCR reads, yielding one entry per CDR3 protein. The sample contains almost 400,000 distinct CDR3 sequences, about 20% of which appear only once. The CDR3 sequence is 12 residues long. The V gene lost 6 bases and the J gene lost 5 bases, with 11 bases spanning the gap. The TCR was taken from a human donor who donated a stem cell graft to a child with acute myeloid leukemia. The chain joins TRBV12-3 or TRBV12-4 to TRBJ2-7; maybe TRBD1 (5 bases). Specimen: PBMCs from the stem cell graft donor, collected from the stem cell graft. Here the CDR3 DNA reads TGTGCCAGCAGCCGAGACAGCCACGAGCAGTACTTC. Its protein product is CASSRDSHEQYF.